Below, one TCR beta chain is given with its context. Libraries were prepared by immunoSEQ multiplex PCR; TCRdb keeps only in-frame clonotypes and omits some of them. Of some 8,000 clones listed, about 25% are singletons. The sample's treatment: randomized to nivolumab then ipilimumab (arm A) or the reverse (arm B). The sample comes from a study of sequential checkpoint blockade in melanoma. Across the study: Roughly 22 patients had tumor biopsies before treatment and at week 13.

Germline CDR1 reads MGHRA; CDR2 reads YSYEKL. The V end lost 0 bases, the J end lost 3 bases, and 6 bases lay between the germline ends. This CDR3 has 14 residues. The chain combines TRBV4-1 with TRBJ1-5; D is uncertain. The receptor comes from a human donor with melanoma. The starting material was tumor tissue (inferred from file names), obtained from a patient given nivolumab and ipilimumab in sequence. The CDR3: CASSQDMVNQPQHF. The CDR3 DNA reads TGCGCCAGCAGCCAAGATATGGTCAATCAGCCCCAGCATTTT.